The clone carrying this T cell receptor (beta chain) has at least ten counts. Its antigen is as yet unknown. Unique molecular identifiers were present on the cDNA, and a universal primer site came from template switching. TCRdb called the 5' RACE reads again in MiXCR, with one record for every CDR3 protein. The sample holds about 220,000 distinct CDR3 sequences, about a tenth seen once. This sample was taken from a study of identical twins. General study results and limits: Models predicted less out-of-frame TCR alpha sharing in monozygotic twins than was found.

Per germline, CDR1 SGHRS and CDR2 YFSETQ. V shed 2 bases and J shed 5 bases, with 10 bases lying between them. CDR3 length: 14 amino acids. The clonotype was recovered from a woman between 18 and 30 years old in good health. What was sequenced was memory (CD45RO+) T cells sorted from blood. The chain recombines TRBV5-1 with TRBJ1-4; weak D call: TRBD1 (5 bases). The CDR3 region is CASSFGGGNEKLFF. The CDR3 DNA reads TGCGCCAGCAGCTTTGGGGGAGGCAATGAAAAACTGTTTTTT.